This T cell receptor (beta chain) derives from a study of blood T cell repertoires in COVID-19. Study at large: Some COVID-19 samples were acute and others convalescent; all came from the United States, Italy and Spain. The cDNA or gDNA used as material had been derived from T cells, B-cell-depleted T cells, or PBMCs.

This clone showed up just once. Authors' data handling: Estimation of nucleated cell counts relied on the amplification of reference gene primers. The method was immunoSEQ multiplex PCR; TCRdb's version includes in-frame clones alone and lacks a portion of them. The V and J calls and clone size were taken over from that table, and D and trimming were inferred from the DNA. This sample yields 68,000 or so clones, of which 82% are seen a single time; 35% to 45% belongs to the top ten. The trim removed 4 bases at V and 2 bases at J, leaving 3 bases unmatched. The CDR3 loop spans 16 amino acids. Germline CDR1 SNHLY, CDR2 FYNNEI.

This TCR came from a human donor in a cohort sampled during active COVID-19. The sample taken for sequencing was peripheral blood. The rearrangement links TRBV2 to TRBJ2-2, with 11 positions matching TRBD1. The CDR3 is CASSAGTGGNTGELFF. In DNA form, the CDR3 reads TGTGCCAGCAGTGCCGGGACAGGGGGTAACACCGGGGAGCTGTTTTTT.